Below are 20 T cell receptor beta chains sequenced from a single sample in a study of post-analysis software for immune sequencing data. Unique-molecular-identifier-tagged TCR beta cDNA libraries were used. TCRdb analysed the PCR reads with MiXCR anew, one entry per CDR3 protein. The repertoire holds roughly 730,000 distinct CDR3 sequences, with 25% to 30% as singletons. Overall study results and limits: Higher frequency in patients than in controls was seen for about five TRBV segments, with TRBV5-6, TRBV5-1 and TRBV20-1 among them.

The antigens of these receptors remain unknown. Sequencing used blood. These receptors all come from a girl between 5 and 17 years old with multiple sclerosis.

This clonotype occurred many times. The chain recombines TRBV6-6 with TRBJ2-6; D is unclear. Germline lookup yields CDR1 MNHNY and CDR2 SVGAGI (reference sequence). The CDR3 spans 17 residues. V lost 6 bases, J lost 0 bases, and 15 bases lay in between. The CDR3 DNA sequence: TGTGCCAGCAGCTCACCCCTCGTTCTCTCTGGGGCCAACGTCCTGACTTTC. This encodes CASSSPLVLSGANVLTF.

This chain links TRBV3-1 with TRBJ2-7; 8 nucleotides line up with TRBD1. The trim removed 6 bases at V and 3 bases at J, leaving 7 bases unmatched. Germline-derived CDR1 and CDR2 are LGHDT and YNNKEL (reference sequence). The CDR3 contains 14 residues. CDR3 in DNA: TGTGCCAGCAGTGGAGGGACAGGCGGCTACGAGCAGTACTTC. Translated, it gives CASSGGTGGYEQYF.

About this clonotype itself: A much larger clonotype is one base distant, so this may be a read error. The CDR3 loop is CASSEPGQNEQYF. In DNA form, the CDR3 reads TGCGCCAGCAGCGAACCGGGACAGAATGAGCAGTACTTC. The chain has TRBV5-1 and TRBJ2-5; TRBD1 aligns across 7 bases. The CDR3 consists of 13 residues. CDR1 and CDR2 (germline): SGHRS, YFSETQ. Trimming cost V 4 bases and J 11 bases; bases outside gene matches: 11.

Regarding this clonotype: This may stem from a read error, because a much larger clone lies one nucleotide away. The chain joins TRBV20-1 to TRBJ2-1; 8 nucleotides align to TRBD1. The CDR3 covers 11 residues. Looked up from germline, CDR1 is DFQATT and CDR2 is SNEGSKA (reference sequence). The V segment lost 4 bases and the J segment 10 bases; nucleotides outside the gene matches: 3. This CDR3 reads CSATDRDEQFF. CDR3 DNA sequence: TGCAGTGCTACGGACAGGGACGAGCAGTTCTTC.

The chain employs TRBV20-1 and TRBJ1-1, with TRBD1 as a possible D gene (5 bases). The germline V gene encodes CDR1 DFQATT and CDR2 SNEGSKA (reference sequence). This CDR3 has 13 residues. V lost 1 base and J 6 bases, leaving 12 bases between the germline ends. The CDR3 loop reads CSARAGLRAEAFF. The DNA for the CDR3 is TGCAGTGCTAGAGCAGGGCTTAGGGCTGAAGCTTTCTTT.

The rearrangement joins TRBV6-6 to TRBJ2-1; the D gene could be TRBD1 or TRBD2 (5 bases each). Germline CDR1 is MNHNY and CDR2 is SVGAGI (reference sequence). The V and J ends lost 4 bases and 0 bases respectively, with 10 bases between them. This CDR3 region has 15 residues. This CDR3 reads CASSWDAPSYNEQFF. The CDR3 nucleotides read TGTGCCAGCAGTTGGGACGCGCCCTCCTACAATGAGCAGTTCTTC.

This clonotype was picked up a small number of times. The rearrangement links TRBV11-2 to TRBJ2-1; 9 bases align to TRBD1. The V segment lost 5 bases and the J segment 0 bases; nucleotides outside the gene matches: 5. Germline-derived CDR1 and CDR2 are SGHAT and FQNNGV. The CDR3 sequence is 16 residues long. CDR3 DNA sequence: TGTGCCAGCAGCCCCGGACAGGGGAGCTCCTACAATGAGCAGTTCTTC. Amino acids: CASSPGQGSSYNEQFF.

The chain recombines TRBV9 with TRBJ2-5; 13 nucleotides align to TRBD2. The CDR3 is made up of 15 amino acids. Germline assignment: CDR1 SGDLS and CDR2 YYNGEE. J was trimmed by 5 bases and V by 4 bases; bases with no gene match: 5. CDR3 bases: TGTGCCAGCAGCAAAGGACTAGCGGGAGATGAGACCCAGTACTTC. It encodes CASSKGLAGDETQYF.

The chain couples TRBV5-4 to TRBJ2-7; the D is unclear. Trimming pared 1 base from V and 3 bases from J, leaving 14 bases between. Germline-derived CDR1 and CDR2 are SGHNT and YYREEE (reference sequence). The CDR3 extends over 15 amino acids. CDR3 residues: CASSLHPKDHYEQYF. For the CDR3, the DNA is TGTGCCAGCAGCTTGCACCCAAAGGACCACTACGAGCAGTACTTC.

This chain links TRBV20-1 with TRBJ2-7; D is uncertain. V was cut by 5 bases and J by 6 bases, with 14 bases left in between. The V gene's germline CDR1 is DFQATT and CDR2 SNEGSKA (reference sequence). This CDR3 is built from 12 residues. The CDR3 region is CSACANECEQYF. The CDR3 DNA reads TGCAGTGCTTGTGCCAATGAATGCGAGCAGTACTTC.

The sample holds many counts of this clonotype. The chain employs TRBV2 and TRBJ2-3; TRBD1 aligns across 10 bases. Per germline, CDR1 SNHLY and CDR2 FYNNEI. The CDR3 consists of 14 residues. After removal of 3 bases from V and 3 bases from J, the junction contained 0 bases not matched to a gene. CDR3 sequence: CASSEDRGTDTQYF. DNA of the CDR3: TGTGCCAGCAGTGAGGACAGGGGGACAGATACGCAGTATTTT.

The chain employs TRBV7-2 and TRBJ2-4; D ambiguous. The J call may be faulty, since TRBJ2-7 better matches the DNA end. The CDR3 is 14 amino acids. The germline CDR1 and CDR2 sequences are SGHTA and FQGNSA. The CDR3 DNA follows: TGTGCCAGCAGCTTAAGGAGCGACTTGGACGAGCAGTACTTC. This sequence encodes CASSLRSDLDEQYF.

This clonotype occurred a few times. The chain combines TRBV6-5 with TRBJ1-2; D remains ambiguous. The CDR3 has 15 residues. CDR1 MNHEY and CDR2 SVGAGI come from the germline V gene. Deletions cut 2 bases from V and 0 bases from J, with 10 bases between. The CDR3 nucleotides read TGTGCCAGCAGTTACCGGCAGGCACCTAACTATGGCTACACCTTC. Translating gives CASSYRQAPNYGYTF.

CDR3 sequence: CASSFPGAGGQPQHF. The DNA for the CDR3 is TGTGCCAGCAGTTTCCCGGGCGCCGGCGGTCAGCCCCAGCATTTT. This sequence joins TRBV28 and TRBJ1-5; D is unclear. V was clipped by 3 bases and J by 6 bases, with 15 bases between them. Germline assignment: CDR1 MDHEN and CDR2 SYDVKM. This CDR3 has 15 amino acids.

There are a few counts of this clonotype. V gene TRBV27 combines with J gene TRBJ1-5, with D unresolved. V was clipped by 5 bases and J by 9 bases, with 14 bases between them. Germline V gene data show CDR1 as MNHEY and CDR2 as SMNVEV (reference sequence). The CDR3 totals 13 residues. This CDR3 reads CASSAAGVAPQHF. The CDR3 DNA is TGTGCCAGCAGTGCGGCAGGCGTTGCGCCCCAGCATTTT.

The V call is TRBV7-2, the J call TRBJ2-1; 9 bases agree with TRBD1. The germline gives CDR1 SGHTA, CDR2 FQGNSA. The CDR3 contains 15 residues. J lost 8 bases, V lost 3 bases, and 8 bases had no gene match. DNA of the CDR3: TGTGCCAGCAGCTTCGAACAGGGGGCATTACATGAGCAGTTCTTC. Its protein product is CASSFEQGALHEQFF.

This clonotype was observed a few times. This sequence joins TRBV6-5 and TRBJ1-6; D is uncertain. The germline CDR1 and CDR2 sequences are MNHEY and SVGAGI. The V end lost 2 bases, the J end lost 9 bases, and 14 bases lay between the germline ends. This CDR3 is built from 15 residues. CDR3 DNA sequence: TGTGCCAGCAGTTACGGGCAGGTCAATCGTTCACCCCTCCACTTT. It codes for CASSYGQVNRSPLHF.

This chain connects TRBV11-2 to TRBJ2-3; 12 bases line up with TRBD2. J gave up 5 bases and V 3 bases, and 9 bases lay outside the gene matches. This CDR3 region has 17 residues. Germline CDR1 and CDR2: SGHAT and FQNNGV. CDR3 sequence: CASSLLPSGRARDTQYF. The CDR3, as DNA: TGTGCCAGCAGCTTGTTACCTAGCGGGAGGGCGAGAGATACGCAGTATTTT.

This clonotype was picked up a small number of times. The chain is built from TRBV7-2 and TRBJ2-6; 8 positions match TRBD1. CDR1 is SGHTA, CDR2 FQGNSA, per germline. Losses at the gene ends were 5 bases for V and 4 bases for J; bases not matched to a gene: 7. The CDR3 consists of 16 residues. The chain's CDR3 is CASSPSRGRGANVLTF. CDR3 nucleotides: TGTGCCAGCAGCCCTAGCAGGGGGCGAGGGGCCAACGTCCTGACTTTC.

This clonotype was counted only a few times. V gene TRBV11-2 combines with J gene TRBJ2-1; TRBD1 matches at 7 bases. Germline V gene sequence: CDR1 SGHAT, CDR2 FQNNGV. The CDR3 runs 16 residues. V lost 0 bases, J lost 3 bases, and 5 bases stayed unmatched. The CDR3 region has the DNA TGTGCCAGCAGCTTAGACCCCAGGGGGATCTACAATGAGCAGTTCTTC. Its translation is CASSLDPRGIYNEQFF.